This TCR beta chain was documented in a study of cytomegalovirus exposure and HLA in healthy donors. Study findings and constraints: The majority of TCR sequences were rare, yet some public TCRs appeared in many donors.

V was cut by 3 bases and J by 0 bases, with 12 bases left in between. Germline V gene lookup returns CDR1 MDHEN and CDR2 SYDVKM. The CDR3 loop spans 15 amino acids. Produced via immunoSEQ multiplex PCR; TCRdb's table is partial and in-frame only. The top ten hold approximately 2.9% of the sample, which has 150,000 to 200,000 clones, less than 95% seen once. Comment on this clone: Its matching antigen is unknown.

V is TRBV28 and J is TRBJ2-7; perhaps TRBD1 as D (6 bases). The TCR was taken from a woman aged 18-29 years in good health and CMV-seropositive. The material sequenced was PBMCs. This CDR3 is CASSFSRTASYEQYF. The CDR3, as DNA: TGTGCCAGCAGTTTCTCCCGGACAGCCTCCTACGAGCAGTACTTC.